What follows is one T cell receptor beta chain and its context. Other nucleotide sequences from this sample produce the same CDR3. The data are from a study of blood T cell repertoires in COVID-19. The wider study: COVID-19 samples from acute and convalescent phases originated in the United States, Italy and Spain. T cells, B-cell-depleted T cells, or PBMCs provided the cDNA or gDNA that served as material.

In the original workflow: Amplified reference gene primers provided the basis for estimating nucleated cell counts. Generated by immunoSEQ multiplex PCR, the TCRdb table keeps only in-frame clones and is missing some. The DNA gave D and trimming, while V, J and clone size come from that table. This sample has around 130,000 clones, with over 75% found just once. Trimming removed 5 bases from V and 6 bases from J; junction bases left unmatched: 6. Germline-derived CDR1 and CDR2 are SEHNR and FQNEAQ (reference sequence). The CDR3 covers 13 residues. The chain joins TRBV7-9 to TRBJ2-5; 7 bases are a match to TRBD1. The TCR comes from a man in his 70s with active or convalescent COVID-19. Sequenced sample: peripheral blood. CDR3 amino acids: CASSVAGGQTQYF. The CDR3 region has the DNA TGTGCCAGCAGCGTGGCAGGGGGACAGACCCAGTACTTC.